What follows are 20 T cell receptor beta chains derived from one specimen sequenced in a study of T cells after yellow fever vaccination. TCRdb independently ran MiXCR on the 5' RACE reads; one entry per CDR3 protein. The data show some 320,000 distinct CDR3 sequences, with approximately 8% seen just once and 3% to 4% held by the top ten. The material was CD4+ T cells sorted from PBMCs, obtained 5 days after the yellow fever booster vaccination. These receptors came from a man aged 18 to 35 who received the YFV17D yellow fever vaccine.

This clonotype was seen a handful of times. This rearrangement joins TRBV18 to TRBJ1-1; no clear D gene. Germline CDR1 KGHSH, CDR2 LQKENI. The CDR3 has 13 residues. V dropped 6 bases and J dropped 4 bases, with 12 bases sitting between them. The CDR3 region has the DNA TGTGCCAGCTCCCCTGTGGGTTCCACTGAAGCTTTCTTT. The encoded protein is CASSPVGSTEAFF.

The sample holds a few counts of this clonotype. The genes are TRBV4-3 and TRBJ2-7; 7 nucleotides agree with TRBD1. After removal of 3 bases from V and 7 bases from J, the junction contained 9 bases not matched to a gene. The germline gives CDR1 LGHNA, CDR2 YSLEER. CDR3 length: 14 amino acids. In DNA, the CDR3 is TGCGCCAGCAGCCACACCCAGGGGGTCGGAGAGCAGTACTTC. Protein product: CASSHTQGVGEQYF.

This clonotype was seen only a few times. CDR3 DNA: TGTGCCAGCAGTGTAACGGGAGGGTACGAGCAGTACGTC. Translation: CASSVTGGYEQYV. This chain connects TRBV25-1 to TRBJ2-7; 8 positions agree with TRBD2. The CDR3 covers 13 residues. The germline CDR1 and CDR2 sequences are MGHDK and SYGVNS. The J segment lost 4 bases and the V segment lost 4 bases, leaving 3 bases of the junction unmatched.

There are many counts of this clonotype. The chain has TRBV27 and TRBJ2-5, with TRBD2 matching 12 bases. V trimming: 5 bases; J trimming: 4 bases; junction bases outside the gene matches: 14. This CDR3 region has 18 residues. CDR1 is MNHEY and CDR2 is SMNVEV in the germline V gene (reference sequence). This chain's CDR3 is CASSTPSGGASRGETQYF. As DNA, the CDR3 is TGTGCCAGCAGTACCCCTAGCGGGGGGGCGAGTAGGGGAGAGACCCAGTACTTC.

The chain has TRBV28 and TRBJ2-5; D uncertain. Germline V gene lookup returns CDR1 MDHEN and CDR2 SYDVKM. V lost 5 bases and J lost 4, with 14 bases in between. The CDR3 extends over 14 amino acids. The CDR3 DNA reads TGTGCCAGCAGTGTTCATACGGACCGAGAGACCCAGTACTTC. Translation: CASSVHTDRETQYF.

The chain combines TRBV28 with TRBJ2-7; TRBD1 matches 8 bases. The CDR3 is 15 residues long. Trimming cost V 5 bases and J 1 base; bases outside gene matches: 7. Per the germline V gene, CDR1 is MDHEN and CDR2 is SYDVKM. DNA for the CDR3: TGTGCCAGCAGTCCGAGGACAGGGTTTTCCTACGAGCAGTACGTC. As protein: CASSPRTGFSYEQYV.

The chain joins TRBV29-1 to TRBJ2-7; TRBD1 aligns across 9 bases. The CDR3 spans 11 residues. Per the germline V gene, CDR1 is SQVTM and CDR2 is ANQGSEA. V dropped 6 bases and J dropped 3; count of bases not matched to a gene: 0. The CDR3 loop is CSVTGGYEQYF. The CDR3 DNA is TGCAGCGTGACAGGGGGCTACGAGCAGTACTTC.

CDR3 protein: CASRPTAYSNQPQHF. For the CDR3, the DNA is TGTGCCAGCAGGCCGACCGCGTATAGCAATCAGCCCCAGCATTTT. The chain links TRBV28 to TRBJ1-5; D unresolved. CDR1 is MDHEN, CDR2 SYDVKM, per germline. The CDR3 spans 15 residues. Deletions cut 6 bases from V and 0 bases from J, with 12 bases between.

This clonotype appeared many times. This sequence joins TRBV19 and TRBJ2-1; 7 nucleotides line up with TRBD1. The CDR3 has 15 amino acids. The ends lost 5 bases at V and 0 bases at J; junction bases unmatched: 4. Germline V CDR1 and CDR2: LNHDA, SQIVND (reference sequence). CDR3 coding DNA: TGTGCCAGTAGTGGACAGGCCAGCTCCTACAATGAGCAGTTCTTC. It encodes CASSGQASSYNEQFF. Full variable domain (outside the CDR3, taken from reference TRBV19 and TRBJ2-1): DGGITQSPKYLFRKEGQNVTLSCEQNLNHDAMYWYRQDPGQGLRLIYYSQIVNDFQKGDIAEGYSVSREKKESFPLTVTSAQKNPTAFYLCASSGQASSYNEQFFGPGTRLTVL.

The rearrangement links TRBV18 to TRBJ2-3; possibly TRBD1 for D (6 bases). The CDR3 contains 13 residues. V lost 3 bases and J 8 bases, leaving 12 bases between the germline ends. CDR1 is KGHSH and CDR2 is LQKENI in the germline V gene. CDR3 DNA: TGTGCCAGCTCACCCCCAGGGGATGTTACGCAGTATTTT. Translation: CASSPPGDVTQYF. The whole variable domain, remainder taken from reference TRBV18 and TRBJ2-3, is NAGVMQNPRHLVRRRGQEARLRCSPMKGHSHVYWYRQLPEEGLKFMVYLQKENIIDESGMPKERFSAEFPKEGPSILRIQQVVRGDSAAYFCASSPPGDVTQYFGPGTRLTVL.

The rearrangement joins TRBV9 to TRBJ2-1, with TRBD2 matching over 7 bases. Germline values: CDR1 SGDLS, CDR2 YYNGEE. The CDR3 extends over 15 amino acids. The V and J ends lost 4 bases and 3 bases, in that order; junction bases with no gene match: 7. The CDR3 loop is CASSPERGSYNEQFF. The CDR3 DNA reads TGTGCCAGCAGCCCGGAGCGGGGCAGCTACAATGAGCAGTTCTTC. Variable domain in full (rest from reference TRBV9 and TRBJ2-1): DSGVTQTPKHLITATGQRVTLRCSPRSGDLSVYWYQQSLDQGLQFLIQYYNGEERAKGNILERFSAQQFPDLHSELNLSSLELGDSALYFCASSPERGSYNEQFFGPGTRLTVL.

This chain connects TRBV7-2 to TRBJ2-7, with D tentatively TRBD2 (6 bases). Germline V gene sequence: CDR1 SGHTA, CDR2 FQGNSA. The CDR3 has 14 residues. V was cut by 4 bases and J by 3 bases, with 13 bases left in between. The DNA for the CDR3 is TGTGCCAGCAGCTCCGGGACTGCCGACTACGAGCAGTACTTC. As protein: CASSSGTADYEQYF.

This clonotype came up many times. The J gene is TRBJ2-4, the V gene TRBV5-1, with a possible D match to TRBD1 (6 bases). Germline loops: CDR1 SGHRS, CDR2 YFSETQ. The ends were cut back, 0 bases at V and 3 bases at J, with 13 bases in the middle. The CDR3 is 16 amino acids. The DNA for the CDR3 is TGCGCCAGCAGCTTGGATGGTTTCAGGGGCAAAAACATTCAGTACTTC. This codes for CASSLDGFRGKNIQYF.

The V and J genes are TRBV20-1 and TRBJ2-7; D is ambiguous. The V gene's germline CDR1 is DFQATT and CDR2 SNEGSKA (reference sequence). The CDR3 runs to 15 residues. V was pared by 3 bases and J by 0 bases, with 15 bases between. The CDR3 sequence is CSASPTWRGSYEQYF. CDR3 nucleotide sequence: TGCAGTGCTAGCCCCACATGGCGAGGCTCCTACGAGCAGTACTTC.

The sample holds a few counts of this clonotype. This chain uses TRBV12-3 or TRBV12-4 with TRBJ2-7; a possible D gene is TRBD2 (6 bases). There are 16 residues in the CDR3. Trimming shortened V by 3 bases and J by 5 bases, and 20 bases separated the two germline ends. For the CDR3, the DNA is TGTGCCAGCAGTTTGGGGACTGTACCTAGCTTGGACGAGCAGTACTTC. It yields the protein CASSLGTVPSLDEQYF.

With regard to this clonotype: The germline gene is not matched at one end of the junction; a read error may be the cause. V and J are TRBV9 and TRBJ1-2; 10 positions agree with TRBD1. The CDR3 covers 13 residues. The germline gives CDR1 SGDLS, CDR2 YYNGEE. This chain's CDR3 is CASRTTGGDGHTF. Here the CDR3 DNA reads TGTGCCAGCAGGACGACAGGGGGCGATGGCCACACCTTC.

This clonotype has at least ten counts. V is TRBV5-1 and J is TRBJ2-5; D perhaps matches TRBD2 (6 bases). The CDR3 has 14 residues. The germline CDR1 and CDR2 sequences are SGHRS and YFSETQ. Trimming took 7 bases from V and 5 from J, leaving 18 bases between them. The CDR3 sequence: CASGPLGLTETQYF. In nucleotides, the CDR3 is TGCGCCAGCGGACCATTAGGACTAACGGAGACCCAGTACTTC.

The chain recombines TRBV3-1 with TRBJ2-7; D may correspond to TRBD1 or TRBD2 (5 bases each). In germline, CDR1 is LGHDT, CDR2 YNNKEL (reference sequence). V lost 1 base and J lost 6, with 7 bases in between. The CDR3 totals 12 residues. CDR3 sequence: CASSQGGSEQYV. In DNA form, the CDR3 reads TGTGCCAGCAGCCAAGGGGGGAGCGAGCAGTACGTC.

The V call is TRBV20-1, the J call TRBJ1-6; 9 nucleotides agree with TRBD1. This CDR3 is 15 amino acids long. Germline loops: CDR1 DFQATT, CDR2 SNEGSKA (reference sequence). V lost 1 base and J lost 4; bases outside the gene matches: 2. CDR3 DNA sequence: TGCAGTGCTAGAGCGGGGACAGGGTATAATTCACCCCTCCACTTT. This codes for CSARAGTGYNSPLHF.

This sequence joins TRBV7-2 and TRBJ2-1, with D maybe TRBD2 (6 bases). This CDR3 is built from 16 residues. Trimming removed 5 bases at V and 3 bases at J, with 17 bases between. The V gene's germline CDR1 is SGHTA and CDR2 FQGNSA. The DNA of the CDR3 is TGTGCCAGCAGCGGGACGGGGACGGGGGTCTACAATGAGCAGTTCTTC. Its protein product is CASSGTGTGVYNEQFF.